This record covers a single T cell receptor beta chain. This entry belongs to a study of identical twins. TCRdb passed the 5' RACE reads through MiXCR, listing each CDR3 protein once. The sample contains 600,000 to 800,000 distinct CDR3 sequences, less than 25% of which appear only once. A further study also used this sample, focusing on T cells expressing NK-cell markers.

The sequence derives from a woman aged 18-35 years in good health. The sample comprised PBMCs.

CDR3 protein: CASSLKTGRGQTGELFF. CDR3 nucleotides: TGTGCCAGCAGCTTAAAAACTGGGAGAGGTCAGACCGGGGAGCTGTTTTTT. The chain uses TRBV7-2 and TRBJ2-2, with D perhaps matching TRBD2 (5 bases). The length of the CDR3 is 17 residues. V dropped 2 bases and J dropped 5 bases, with 18 bases sitting between them. Germline CDR1 is SGHTA and CDR2 is FQGNSA.